This T cell receptor (beta chain) was documented in a study of shared clonotypes between healthy human individuals. Assay runs were performed at deep level. The material for each subset, its genomic DNA, was split evenly across several immunoSEQ plates. Clones were sequenced by immunoSEQ multiplex PCR, and TCRdb holds only the in-frame ones, with some missing. The table shows under 1,900,000 clones, with less than 99% occurring only once. V was trimmed by 0 bases and J by 2 bases, leaving 9 bases between them. The CDR3 sequence is 15 residues long. Germline CDR1 reads SGHRS; CDR2 reads YFSETQ. Comment on this clone: The sample holds other DNA sequences that translate to the same CDR3.

Material for sequencing was naive CD4+ T cells sorted from blood. Sample subset: CD45RA+ positively selected. The chain has TRBV5-1 and TRBJ2-1; the D is unclear. This TCR was sampled from a man under 40 in good health. In DNA form, the CDR3 reads TGCGCCAGCAGCTTGGTGGCGGCCCCCTACAATGAGCAGTTCTTC. Translating gives CASSLVAAPYNEQFF.